Each of the 11 T cell receptor beta chains below was sequenced from the same sample in a study of T cell repertoires in cytomegalovirus infection (dated by TCRdb to about 2019). The treatment or condition tag for this specimen amounts to: in vitro stimulation with specific CMV peptide epitopes to enrich CMV-specific T cells. Sequencing relied on an Illumina HiSeq 1500. Using fastp at Q25 and MiXCR, TCRdb reprocessed the public reads and kept productive beta chains. Under each unique CDR3 protein, matching rows form one entry showing the most common genes and DNA. In this sample the table shows 750,000 to 950,000 distinct CDR3 sequences, roughly 29% of which occur a single time. Under 15% of the sample lies in the top ten. These receptors have no known antigen. The sample consisted of cultured CD8+ T cells from PBMCs, taken from culture after CMV antigen stimulation. These receptors originate from a human donor in good health (CMV status not recorded). Some clones in this sample may be carry-over from other donors' samples.

The J gene is TRBJ2-7, the V gene TRBV7-9, with D maybe TRBD2 (5 bases). Per germline, CDR1 SEHNR and CDR2 FQNEAQ (reference sequence). The CDR3 runs 13 residues. The V end was cut by 5 bases, the J end by 4 bases, with 12 bases between. The DNA of the CDR3 is TGTGCCAGCAGCCCCGGGAACAGATACGAGCAGTACTTC. Its translation: CASSPGNRYEQYF.

J is TRBJ2-2 and V is TRBV7-9, with D perhaps assigned TRBD1 or TRBD2 (6 bases each). Looked up from germline, CDR1 is SEHNR and CDR2 is FQNEAQ (reference sequence). V lost 5 bases and J 7 bases, leaving 17 bases between the germline ends. The CDR3 length is 15 residues. DNA of the CDR3: TGTGCCAGCAGCCCAAAAGGGGGGCCAGGCGGGGAGCTGTTTTTT. It encodes CASSPKGGPGGELFF.

The chain has TRBV27 and TRBJ1-4, with 9 bases aligning to TRBD1. In germline, CDR1 is MNHEY, CDR2 SMNVEV (reference sequence). This CDR3 contains 16 residues. The V and J ends lost 3 bases and 8 bases, in that order; junction bases with no gene match: 10. The CDR3 DNA sequence: TGTGCCAGCAGTTTGACTTCACAGGGGGCGCGAGAAAAACTGTTTTTT. This gives the protein CASSLTSQGAREKLFF. Using reference TRBV27 and TRBJ1-4 for the parts outside the CDR3, the full variable domain is EAQVTQNPRYLITVTGKKLTVTCSQNMNHEYMSWYRQDPGLGLRQIYYSMNVEVTDKGDVPEGYKVSRKEKRNFPLILESPSPNQTSLYFCASSLTSQGAREKLFFGSGTQLSVL.

This clonotype was recorded a few times. The V gene is TRBV27, the J gene TRBJ2-7; possibly TRBD2 for D (6 bases). CDR1 and CDR2 from the germline V gene are MNHEY and SMNVEV (reference sequence). The length of the CDR3 is 14 residues. V was trimmed by 6 bases and J by 6 bases, leaving 18 bases between them. CDR3 in amino acids: CASRFRLDCCEQYV. The CDR3 DNA is TGTGCCAGCAGATTCAGACTAGATTGTTGCGAGCAGTACGTC.

This clonotype was seen only a few times. The rearrangement links TRBV19 to TRBJ2-1, with 13 bases identical to TRBD2. The CDR3 is 16 residues long. Germline CDR1 is LNHDA and CDR2 is SQIVND (reference sequence). V lost 11 bases to trimming and J lost 8 bases; unmatched junction nucleotides: 15. The CDR3 DNA sequence: TGTGCCGGTGGACTAGCGGGGGCCGGGGTCACTCATGAGCAGTTCTTC. Its protein product is CAGGLAGAGVTHEQFF. The variable domain in full, completed from reference TRBV19 and TRBJ2-1, reads DGGITQSPKYLFRKEGQNVTLSCEQNLNHDAMYWYRQDPGQGLRLIYYSQIVNDFQKGDIAEGYSVSREKKESFPLTVTSAQKNPTAFYLCAGGLAGAGVTHEQFFGPGTRLTVL.

In its sample, this clonotype was seen a few times. The chain is built from TRBV19 and TRBJ1-5, with D unclear. CDR1 and CDR2 (germline): LNHDA, SQIVND (reference sequence). The length of the CDR3 is 17 residues. V was cut by 1 base and J by 5 bases, with 18 bases left in between. Written as DNA, the CDR3 is TGTGCCAGTAGTATAGCAGTCGGTCCCGCCACAGATCAGCCCCAGCATTTT. Its translation: CASSIAVGPATDQPQHF. The full variable domain, its missing parts supplied by reference TRBV19 and TRBJ1-5, is DGGITQSPKYLFRKEGQNVTLSCEQNLNHDAMYWYRQDPGQGLRLIYYSQIVNDFQKGDIAEGYSVSREKKESFPLTVTSAQKNPTAFYLCASSIAVGPATDQPQHFGDGTRLSIL.

Many counts were recorded for this clonotype. V and J are TRBV4-1 and TRBJ1-2; D possibly corresponds to TRBD1 (5 bases). Germline assignment: CDR1 MGHRA and CDR2 YSYEKL. The CDR3 is made up of 15 amino acids. V was pared by 1 base and J by 4 bases, with 13 bases between. CDR3 region: CASSQGLRQLYGYTF. The CDR3 bases are TGCGCCAGCAGCCAAGGTCTCCGACAGCTCTATGGCTACACCTTC.

This clonotype was found a few times. The chain employs TRBV5-4 and TRBJ2-5; D may be TRBD2 (5 bases). V lost 4 bases, J lost 1 base, and 14 bases lay in between. The CDR3 runs 15 residues. Germline CDR1 reads SGHNT; CDR2 reads YYREEE (reference sequence). CDR3 amino acids: CASSGPYEGQETQYF. The CDR3 DNA is TGTGCCAGCAGCGGCCCGTATGAGGGCCAAGAGACCCAGTACTTC.

This clonotype has just a few counts. This sequence joins TRBV4-1 and TRBJ2-5, with 14 bases that match TRBD2. V was clipped by 4 bases and J by 5 bases; unmatched bases: 9. From germline, CDR1 is MGHRA and CDR2 YSYEKL. The CDR3 is made up of 17 amino acids. The DNA for the CDR3 is TGCGCCAGCAGCCCCCCGACTAGCGGGGGGGCCGTGGAGACCCAGTACTTC. It codes for CASSPPTSGGAVETQYF.

In its sample, this clonotype was seen a few times. The V and J genes are TRBV10-3 and TRBJ2-7, with TRBD1 matching 8 bases. Losses at the gene ends were 3 bases for V and 2 bases for J; bases not matched to a gene: 3. Germline values: CDR1 ENHRY, CDR2 SYGVKD. CDR3 length equals 14 residues. This chain's CDR3 is CAISEGQGAYEQYV. In nucleotides, the CDR3 is TGTGCCATCAGTGAAGGACAGGGAGCCTACGAGCAGTACGTC.

This sequence joins TRBV10-3 and TRBJ1-2; D possibly corresponds to TRBD1 (5 bases). V lost 10 bases and J 4 bases, leaving 16 bases between the germline ends. Germline CDR1 is ENHRY and CDR2 is SYGVKD. There are 13 residues in the CDR3. CDR3 sequence: CANERGTGYGYTF. The DNA for the CDR3 is TGTGCCAACGAGAGAGGGACCGGCTATGGCTACACCTTC.